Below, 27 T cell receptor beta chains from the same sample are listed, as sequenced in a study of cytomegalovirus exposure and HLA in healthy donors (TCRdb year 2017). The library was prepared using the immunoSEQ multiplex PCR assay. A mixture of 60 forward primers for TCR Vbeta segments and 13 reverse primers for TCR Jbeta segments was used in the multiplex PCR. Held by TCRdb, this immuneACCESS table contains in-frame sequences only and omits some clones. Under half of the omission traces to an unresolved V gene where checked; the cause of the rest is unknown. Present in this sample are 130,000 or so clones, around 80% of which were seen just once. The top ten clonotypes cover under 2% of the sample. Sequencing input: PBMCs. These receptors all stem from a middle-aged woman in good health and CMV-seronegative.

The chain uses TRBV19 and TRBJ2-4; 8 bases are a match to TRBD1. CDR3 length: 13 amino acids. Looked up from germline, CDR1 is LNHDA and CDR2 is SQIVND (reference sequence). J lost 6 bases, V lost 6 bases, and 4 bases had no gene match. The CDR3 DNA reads TGTGCCAGTAGCGACAGGGGCGGAAACATTCAGTACTTC. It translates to CASSDRGGNIQYF.

CDR3 region: CASRGGGYGYTF. The CDR3 DNA reads as TGTGCCAGCAGGGGCGGGGGCTATGGCTACACCTTC. The chain joins TRBV28 to TRBJ1-2; weak D call: TRBD1 (5 bases). V lost 6 bases and J lost 4, with 9 bases in between. The CDR3 consists of 12 residues. Germline CDR1 reads MDHEN; CDR2 reads SYDVKM.

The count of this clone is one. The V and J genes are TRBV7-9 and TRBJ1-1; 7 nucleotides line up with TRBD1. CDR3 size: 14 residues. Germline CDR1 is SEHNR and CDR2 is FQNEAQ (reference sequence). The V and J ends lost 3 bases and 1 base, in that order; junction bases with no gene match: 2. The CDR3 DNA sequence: TGTGCCAGCAGCTTGGGACAGCCGAACACTGAAGCTTTCTTT. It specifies CASSLGQPNTEAFF.

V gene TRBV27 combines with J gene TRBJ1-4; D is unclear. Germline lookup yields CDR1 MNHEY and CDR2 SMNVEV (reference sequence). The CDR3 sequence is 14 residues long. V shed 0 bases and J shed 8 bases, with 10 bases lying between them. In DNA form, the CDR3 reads TGTGCCAGCAGTTTATCCCCGAGGGCGGAAAAACTGTTTTTT. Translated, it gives CASSLSPRAEKLFF.

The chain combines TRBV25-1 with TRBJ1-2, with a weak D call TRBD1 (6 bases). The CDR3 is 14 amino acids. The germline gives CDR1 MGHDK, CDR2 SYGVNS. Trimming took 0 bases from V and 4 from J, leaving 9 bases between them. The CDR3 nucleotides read TGTGCCAGCAGTGAATATACAGGGCTCTATGGCTACACCTTC. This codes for CASSEYTGLYGYTF.

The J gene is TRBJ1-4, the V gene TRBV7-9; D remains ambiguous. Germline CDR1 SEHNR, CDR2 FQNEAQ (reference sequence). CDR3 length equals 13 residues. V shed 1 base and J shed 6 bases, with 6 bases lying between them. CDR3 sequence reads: CASSLVGDEKLFF. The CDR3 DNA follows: TGTGCCAGCAGCTTAGTCGGGGATGAAAAACTGTTTTTT.

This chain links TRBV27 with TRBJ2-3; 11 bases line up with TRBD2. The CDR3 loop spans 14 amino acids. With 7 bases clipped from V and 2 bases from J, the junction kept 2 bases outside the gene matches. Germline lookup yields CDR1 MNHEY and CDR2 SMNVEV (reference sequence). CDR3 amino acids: CASKGLADTDTQYF. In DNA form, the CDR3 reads TGTGCCAGCAAGGGACTAGCGGACACAGATACGCAGTATTTT.

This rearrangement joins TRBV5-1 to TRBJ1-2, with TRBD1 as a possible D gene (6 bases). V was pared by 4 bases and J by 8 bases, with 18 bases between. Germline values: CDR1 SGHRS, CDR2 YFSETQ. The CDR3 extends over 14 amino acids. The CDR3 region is CASSPGNRVEGYTF. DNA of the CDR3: TGCGCCAGCAGCCCGGGGAACAGGGTCGAAGGCTACACCTTC. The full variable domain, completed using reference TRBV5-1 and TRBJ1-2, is KAGVTQTPRYLIKTRGQQVTLSCSPISGHRSVSWYQQTPGQGLQFLFEYFSETQRNKGNFPGRFSGRQFSNSRSEMNVSTLELGDSALYLCASSPGNRVEGYTFGSGTRLTVV.

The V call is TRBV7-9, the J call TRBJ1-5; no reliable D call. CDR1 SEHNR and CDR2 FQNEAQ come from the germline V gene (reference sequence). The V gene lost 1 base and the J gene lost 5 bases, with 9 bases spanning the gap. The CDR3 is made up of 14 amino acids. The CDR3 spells CASSLDGQYQPQHF. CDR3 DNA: TGTGCCAGCAGCTTAGATGGCCAGTATCAGCCCCAGCATTTT.

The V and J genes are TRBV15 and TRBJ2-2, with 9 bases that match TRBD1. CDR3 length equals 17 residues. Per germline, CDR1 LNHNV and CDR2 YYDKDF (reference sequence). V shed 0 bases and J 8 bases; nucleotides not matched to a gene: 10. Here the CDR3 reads CATSRDLNRGRGGELFF. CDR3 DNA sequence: TGTGCCACCAGCAGAGATCTTAACAGGGGGCGCGGGGGGGAGCTGTTTTTT.

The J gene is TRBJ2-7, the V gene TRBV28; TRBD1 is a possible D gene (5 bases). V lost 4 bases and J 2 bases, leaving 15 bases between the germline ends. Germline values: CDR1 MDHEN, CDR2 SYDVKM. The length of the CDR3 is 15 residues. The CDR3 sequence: CASSSLKGFTYEQYF. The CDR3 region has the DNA TGTGCCAGCAGTTCCCTTAAGGGGTTCACCTACGAGCAGTACTTC.

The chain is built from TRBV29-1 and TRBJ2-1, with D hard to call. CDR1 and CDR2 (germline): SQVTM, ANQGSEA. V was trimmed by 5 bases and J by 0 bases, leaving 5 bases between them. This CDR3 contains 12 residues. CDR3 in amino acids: CSVLSSYNEQFF. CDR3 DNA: TGCAGCGTTCTAAGCTCCTACAATGAGCAGTTCTTC.

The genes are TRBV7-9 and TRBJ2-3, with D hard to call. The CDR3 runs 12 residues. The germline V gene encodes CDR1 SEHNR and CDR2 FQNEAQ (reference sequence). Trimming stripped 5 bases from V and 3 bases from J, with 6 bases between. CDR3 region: CASSLLTDTQYF. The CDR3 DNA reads TGTGCCAGCAGCCTCCTTACAGATACGCAGTATTTT.

The CDR3 sequence: CASSQVGTGVVETQYF. In nucleotides, the CDR3 is TGTGCCAGCAGCCAAGTAGGGACAGGGGTCGTAGAGACCCAGTACTTC. This chain connects TRBV14 to TRBJ2-5; 10 nucleotides line up with TRBD1. The CDR3 is 16 residues long. The V and J ends lost 1 base and 4 bases, in that order; junction bases with no gene match: 6. Germline V gene data show CDR1 as SGHDN and CDR2 as FVKESK.

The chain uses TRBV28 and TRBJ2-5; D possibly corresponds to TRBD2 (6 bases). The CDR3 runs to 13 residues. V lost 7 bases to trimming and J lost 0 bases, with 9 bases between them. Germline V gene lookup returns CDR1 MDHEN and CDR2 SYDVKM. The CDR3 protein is CASTREDQETQYF. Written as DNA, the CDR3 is TGTGCCAGCACCAGGGAGGACCAAGAGACCCAGTACTTC. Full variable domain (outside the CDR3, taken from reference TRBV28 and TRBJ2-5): DVKVTQSSRYLVKRTGEKVFLECVQDMDHENMFWYRQDPGLGLRLIYFSYDVKMKEKGDIPEGYSVSREKKERFSLILESASTNQTSMYLCASTREDQETQYFGPGTRLLVL.

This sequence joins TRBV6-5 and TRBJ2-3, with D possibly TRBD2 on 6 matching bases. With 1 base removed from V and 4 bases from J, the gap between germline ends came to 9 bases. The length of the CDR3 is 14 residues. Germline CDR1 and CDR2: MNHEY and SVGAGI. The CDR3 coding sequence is TGTGCCAGCAGTTACTGGCGGGACGCAGATACGCAGTATTTT. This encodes CASSYWRDADTQYF.

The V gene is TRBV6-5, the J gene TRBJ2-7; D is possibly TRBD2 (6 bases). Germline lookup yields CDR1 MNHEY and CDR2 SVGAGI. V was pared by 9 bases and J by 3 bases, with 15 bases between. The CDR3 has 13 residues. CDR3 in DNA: TGTGCCAGTAGCCGGGACTCCGTCTACGAGCAGTACTTC. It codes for CASSRDSVYEQYF.

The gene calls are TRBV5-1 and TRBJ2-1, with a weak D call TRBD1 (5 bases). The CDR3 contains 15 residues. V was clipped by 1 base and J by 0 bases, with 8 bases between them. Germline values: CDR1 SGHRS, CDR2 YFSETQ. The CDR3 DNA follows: TGCGCCAGCAGCTTGTCAGGGTTCTCCTACAATGAGCAGTTCTTC. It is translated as CASSLSGFSYNEQFF. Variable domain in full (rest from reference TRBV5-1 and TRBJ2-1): KAGVTQTPRYLIKTRGQQVTLSCSPISGHRSVSWYQQTPGQGLQFLFEYFSETQRNKGNFPGRFSGRQFSNSRSEMNVSTLELGDSALYLCASSLSGFSYNEQFFGPGTRLTVL.

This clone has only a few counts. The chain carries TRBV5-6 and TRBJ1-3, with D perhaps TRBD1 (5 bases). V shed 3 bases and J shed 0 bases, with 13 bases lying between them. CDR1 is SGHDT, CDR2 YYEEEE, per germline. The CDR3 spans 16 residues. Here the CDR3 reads CASSWRQGYSGNTIYF. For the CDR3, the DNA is TGTGCCAGCAGCTGGCGGCAGGGTTACTCTGGAAACACCATATATTTT.

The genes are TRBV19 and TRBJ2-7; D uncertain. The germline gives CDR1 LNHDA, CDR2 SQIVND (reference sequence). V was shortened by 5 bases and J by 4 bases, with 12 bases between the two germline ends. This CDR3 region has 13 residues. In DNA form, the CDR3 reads TGTGCCAGTAGTCACCGAGGTAGATACGAGCAGTACTTC. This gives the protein CASSHRGRYEQYF.

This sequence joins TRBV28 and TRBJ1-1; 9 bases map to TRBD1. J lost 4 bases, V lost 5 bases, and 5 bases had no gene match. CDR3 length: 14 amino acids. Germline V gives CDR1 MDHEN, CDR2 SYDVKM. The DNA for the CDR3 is TGTGCCAGCAGTGCCACAGGGGGCAGCACTGAAGCTTTCTTT. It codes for CASSATGGSTEAFF. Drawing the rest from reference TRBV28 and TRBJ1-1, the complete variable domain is DVKVTQSSRYLVKRTGEKVFLECVQDMDHENMFWYRQDPGLGLRLIYFSYDVKMKEKGDIPEGYSVSREKKERFSLILESASTNQTSMYLCASSATGGSTEAFFGQGTRLTVV.

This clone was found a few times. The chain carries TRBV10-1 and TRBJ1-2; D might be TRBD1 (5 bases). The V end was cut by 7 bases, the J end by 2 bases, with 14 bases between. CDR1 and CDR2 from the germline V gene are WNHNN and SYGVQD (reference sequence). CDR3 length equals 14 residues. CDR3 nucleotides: TGCGCCAGCACTACGATCGACAGAAACTATGGCTACACCTTC. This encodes CASTTIDRNYGYTF.

The CDR3 sequence is CASSLPGQGYGYTF. Here the CDR3 DNA reads TGTGCCAGCAGCCTTCCGGGACAGGGGTATGGCTACACCTTC. The chain has TRBV5-6 and TRBJ1-2, with TRBD1 identical over 10 bases. J gave up 5 bases and V 4 bases, and 5 bases lay outside the gene matches. The CDR3 length is 14 residues. The germline V gene has CDR1 SGHDT and CDR2 YYEEEE. The full variable domain, with the rest looked up from reference TRBV5-6 and TRBJ1-2, is DAGVTQSPTHLIKTRGQQVTLRCSPKSGHDTVSWYQQALGQGPQFIFQYYEEEERQRGNFPDRFSGHQFPNYSSELNVNALLLGDSALYLCASSLPGQGYGYTFGSGTRLTVV.

In DNA, the CDR3 is TGTGCCAACCAGACAGGACTGAACACTGAAGCTTTCTTT. It codes for CANQTGLNTEAFF. The chain has TRBV6-5 and TRBJ1-1; a weak D match, TRBD1 (6 bases). Trimming took off 10 bases at V and 0 bases at J, with 12 bases between the two ends. The CDR3 contains 13 residues. Germline-derived CDR1 and CDR2 are MNHEY and SVGAGI.

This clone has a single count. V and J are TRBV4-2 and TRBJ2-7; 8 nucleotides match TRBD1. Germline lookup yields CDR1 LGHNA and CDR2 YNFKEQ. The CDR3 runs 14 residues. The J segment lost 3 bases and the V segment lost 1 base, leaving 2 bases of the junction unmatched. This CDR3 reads CASSQATGVYEQYF. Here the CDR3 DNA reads TGTGCCAGCAGCCAAGCGACAGGGGTCTACGAGCAGTACTTC.

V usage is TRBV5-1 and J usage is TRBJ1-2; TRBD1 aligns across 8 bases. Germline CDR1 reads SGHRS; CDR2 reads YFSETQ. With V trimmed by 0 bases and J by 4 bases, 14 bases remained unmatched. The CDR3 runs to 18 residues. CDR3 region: CASSLDRGIRGDPYGYTF. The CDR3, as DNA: TGCGCCAGCAGCTTGGACAGGGGGATCCGGGGGGATCCCTATGGCTACACCTTC.

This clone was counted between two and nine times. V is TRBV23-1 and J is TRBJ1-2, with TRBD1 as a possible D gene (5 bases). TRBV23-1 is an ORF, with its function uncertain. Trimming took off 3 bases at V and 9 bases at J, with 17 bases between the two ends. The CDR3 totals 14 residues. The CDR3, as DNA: TGCGCCAGCAGTCAGGTCCGCGGGGGGATAAGCTACACCTTC. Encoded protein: CASSQVRGGISYTF.